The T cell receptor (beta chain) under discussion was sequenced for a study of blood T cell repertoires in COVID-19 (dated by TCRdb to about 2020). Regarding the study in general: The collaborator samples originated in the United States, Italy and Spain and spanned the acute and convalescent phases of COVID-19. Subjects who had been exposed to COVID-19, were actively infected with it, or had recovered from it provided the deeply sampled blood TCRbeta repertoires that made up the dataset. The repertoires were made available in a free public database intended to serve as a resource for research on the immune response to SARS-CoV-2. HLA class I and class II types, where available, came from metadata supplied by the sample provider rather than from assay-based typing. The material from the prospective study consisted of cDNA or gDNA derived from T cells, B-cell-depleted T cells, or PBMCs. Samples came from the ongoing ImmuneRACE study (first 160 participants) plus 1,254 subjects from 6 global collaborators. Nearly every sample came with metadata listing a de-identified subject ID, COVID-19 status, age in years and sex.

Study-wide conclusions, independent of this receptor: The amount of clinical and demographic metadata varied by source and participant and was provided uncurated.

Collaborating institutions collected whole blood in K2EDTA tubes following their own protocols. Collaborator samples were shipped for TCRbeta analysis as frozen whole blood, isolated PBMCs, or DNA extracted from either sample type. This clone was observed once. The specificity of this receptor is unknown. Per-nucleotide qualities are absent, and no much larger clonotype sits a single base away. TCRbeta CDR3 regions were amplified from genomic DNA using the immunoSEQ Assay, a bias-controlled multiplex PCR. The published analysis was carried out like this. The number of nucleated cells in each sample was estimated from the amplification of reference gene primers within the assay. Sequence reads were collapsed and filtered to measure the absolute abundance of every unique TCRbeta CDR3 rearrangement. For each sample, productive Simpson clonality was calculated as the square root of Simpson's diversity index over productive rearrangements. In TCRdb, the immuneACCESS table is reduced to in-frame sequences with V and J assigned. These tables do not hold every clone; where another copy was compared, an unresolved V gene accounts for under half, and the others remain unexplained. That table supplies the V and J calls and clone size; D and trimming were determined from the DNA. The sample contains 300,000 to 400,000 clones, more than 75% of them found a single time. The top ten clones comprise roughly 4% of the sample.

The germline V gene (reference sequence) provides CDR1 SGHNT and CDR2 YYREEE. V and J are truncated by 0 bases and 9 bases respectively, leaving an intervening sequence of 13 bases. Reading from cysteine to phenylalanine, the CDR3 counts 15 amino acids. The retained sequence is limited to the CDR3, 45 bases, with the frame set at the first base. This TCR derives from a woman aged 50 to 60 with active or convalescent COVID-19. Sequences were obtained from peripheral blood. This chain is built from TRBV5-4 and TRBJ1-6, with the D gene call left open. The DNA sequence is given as TGTGCCAGCAGCTTGGCATCAAGTCGGGGTTCACCCCTCCACTTT. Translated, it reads CASSLASSRGSPLHF.